This is a list of T cell receptor beta chains from one sample in a study of T cell repertoires in cytomegalovirus infection. TCRdb processed the reads anew with MiXCR; each CDR3 protein has one entry. The repertoire holds a few hundred thousand distinct CDR3 sequences, with under 20% as singletons. Sequencing used PBMCs. The receptors here all came from a human donor in good health (CMV status not recorded). Some clones in this sample may be carry-over from other donors' samples. CDR3s leave out the opening cysteine and the closing phenylalanine or tryptophan. Size is omitted from some rows. Given values are once, few, many or a class for expanded clones.

clone_size: -; v_call: TRBV18; j_call: TRBJ1-5; cdr3_aa: ASSETGVTQPQH
clone_size: few; v_call: TRBV7-9; j_call: TRBJ1-1; cdr3_aa: ASSYTGENTEAF
clone_size: few; v_call: TRBV7-6; j_call: TRBJ2-5; cdr3_aa: ASSQLAVETQY
clone_size: -; v_call: TRBV12-3/TRBV12-4; j_call: TRBJ1-1; cdr3_aa: ASTRTLTEAF
clone_size: few; v_call: TRBV28; j_call: TRBJ1-6; cdr3_aa: ASSDQNYNSPLH
clone_size: many; v_call: TRBV7-2; j_call: TRBJ2-5; cdr3_aa: ASSLGPLWGQETQY
clone_size: -; v_call: TRBV2; j_call: TRBJ1-6; cdr3_aa: ASSAGTGGNSPLH
clone_size: -; v_call: TRBV12-3/TRBV12-4; j_call: TRBJ2-7; cdr3_aa: ASSSGGRTGGYEQY
clone_size: -; v_call: TRBV19; j_call: TRBJ2-1; cdr3_aa: ASSIDGAGGYNEQF
clone_size: many; v_call: TRBV4-2; j_call: TRBJ2-5; cdr3_aa: ASSQEGHQETQY
clone_size: few; v_call: TRBV20-1; j_call: TRBJ2-5; cdr3_aa: SAQRQGVPLTKRPQY
clone_size: few; v_call: TRBV14; j_call: TRBJ2-1; cdr3_aa: ASSQRLGLAGFSSYNEQF
clone_size: -; v_call: TRBV4-1; j_call: TRBJ1-2; cdr3_aa: ASSQPGTGISYGYT
clone_size: few; v_call: TRBV7-6; j_call: TRBJ1-1; cdr3_aa: ASSLVDRWTEAF
clone_size: -; v_call: TRBV28; j_call: TRBJ1-3; cdr3_aa: ASSLDRAGLLSGNTIY
clone_size: -; v_call: TRBV5-1; j_call: TRBJ2-2; cdr3_aa: ASSSQGVENTGELF
clone_size: -; v_call: TRBV2; j_call: TRBJ2-5; cdr3_aa: ASTGIVPQETQY
clone_size: -; v_call: TRBV6-1; j_call: TRBJ2-7; cdr3_aa: ASRGKSGISYEQY
clone_size: -; v_call: TRBV14; j_call: TRBJ2-3; cdr3_aa: ASSQDPSHTQY
clone_size: -; v_call: TRBV10-3; j_call: TRBJ2-5; cdr3_aa: AISGATGEETQY
clone_size: many; v_call: TRBV7-9; j_call: TRBJ2-3; cdr3_aa: ASSPSVGQDTQY
clone_size: few; v_call: TRBV7-9; j_call: TRBJ1-4; cdr3_aa: ASSLSQINEKLF
clone_size: many; v_call: TRBV7-2; j_call: TRBJ2-7; cdr3_aa: ASTRDKREQY